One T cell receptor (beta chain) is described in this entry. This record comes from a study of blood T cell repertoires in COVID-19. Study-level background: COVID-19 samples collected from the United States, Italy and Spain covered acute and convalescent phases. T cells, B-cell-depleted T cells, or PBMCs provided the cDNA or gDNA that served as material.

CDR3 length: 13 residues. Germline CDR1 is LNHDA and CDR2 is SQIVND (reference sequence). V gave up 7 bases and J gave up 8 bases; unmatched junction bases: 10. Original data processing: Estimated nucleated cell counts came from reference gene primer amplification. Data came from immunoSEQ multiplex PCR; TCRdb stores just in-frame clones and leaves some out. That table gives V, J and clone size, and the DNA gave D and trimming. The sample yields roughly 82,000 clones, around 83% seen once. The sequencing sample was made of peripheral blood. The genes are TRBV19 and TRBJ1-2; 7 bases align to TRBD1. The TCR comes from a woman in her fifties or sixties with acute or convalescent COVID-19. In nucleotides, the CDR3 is TGTGCCAGTAAAATGGAAGGGGGCCGGGGCTACACCTTC. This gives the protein CASKMEGGRGYTF.